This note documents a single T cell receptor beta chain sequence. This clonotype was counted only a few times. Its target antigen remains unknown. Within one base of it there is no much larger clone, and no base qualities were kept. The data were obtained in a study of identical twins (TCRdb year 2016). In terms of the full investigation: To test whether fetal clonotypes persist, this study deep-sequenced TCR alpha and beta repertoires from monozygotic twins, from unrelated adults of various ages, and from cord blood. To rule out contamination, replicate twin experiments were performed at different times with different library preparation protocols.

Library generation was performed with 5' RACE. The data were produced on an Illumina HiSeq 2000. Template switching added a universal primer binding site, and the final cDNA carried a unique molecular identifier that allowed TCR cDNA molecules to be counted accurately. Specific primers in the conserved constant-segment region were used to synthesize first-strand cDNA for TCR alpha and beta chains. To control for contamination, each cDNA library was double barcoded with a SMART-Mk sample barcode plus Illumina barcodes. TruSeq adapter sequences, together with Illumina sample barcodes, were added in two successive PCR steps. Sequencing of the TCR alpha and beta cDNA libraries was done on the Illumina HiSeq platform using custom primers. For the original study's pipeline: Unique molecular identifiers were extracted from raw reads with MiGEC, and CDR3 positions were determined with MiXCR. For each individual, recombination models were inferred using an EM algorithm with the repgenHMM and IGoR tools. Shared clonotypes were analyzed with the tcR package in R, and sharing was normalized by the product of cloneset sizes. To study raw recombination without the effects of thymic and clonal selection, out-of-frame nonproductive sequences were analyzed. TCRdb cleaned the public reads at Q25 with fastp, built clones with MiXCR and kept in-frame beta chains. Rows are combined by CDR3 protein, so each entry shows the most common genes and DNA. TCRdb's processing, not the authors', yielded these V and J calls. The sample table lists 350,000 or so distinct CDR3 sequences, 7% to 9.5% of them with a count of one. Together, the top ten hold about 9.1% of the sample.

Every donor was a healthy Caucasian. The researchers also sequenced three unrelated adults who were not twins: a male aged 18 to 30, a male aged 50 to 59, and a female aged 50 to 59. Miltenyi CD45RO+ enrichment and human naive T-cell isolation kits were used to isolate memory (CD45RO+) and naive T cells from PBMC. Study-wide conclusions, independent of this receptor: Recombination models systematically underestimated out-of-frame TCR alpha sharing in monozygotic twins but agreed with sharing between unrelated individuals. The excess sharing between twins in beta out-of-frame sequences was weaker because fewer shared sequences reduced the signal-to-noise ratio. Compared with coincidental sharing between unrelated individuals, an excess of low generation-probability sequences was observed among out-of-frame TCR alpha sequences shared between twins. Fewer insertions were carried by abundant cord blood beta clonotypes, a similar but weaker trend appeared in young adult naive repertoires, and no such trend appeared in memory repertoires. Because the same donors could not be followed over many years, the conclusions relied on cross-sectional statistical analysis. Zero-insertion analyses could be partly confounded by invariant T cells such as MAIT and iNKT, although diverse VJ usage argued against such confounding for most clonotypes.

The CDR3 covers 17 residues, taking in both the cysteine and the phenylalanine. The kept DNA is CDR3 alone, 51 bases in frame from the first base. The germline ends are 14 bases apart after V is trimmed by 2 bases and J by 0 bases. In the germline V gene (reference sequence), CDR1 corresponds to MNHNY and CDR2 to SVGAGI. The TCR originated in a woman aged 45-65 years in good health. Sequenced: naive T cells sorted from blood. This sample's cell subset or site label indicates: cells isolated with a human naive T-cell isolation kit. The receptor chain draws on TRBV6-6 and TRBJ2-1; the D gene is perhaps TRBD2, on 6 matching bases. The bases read TGTGCCAGCAGTTACATACGGGACTCCCCCTCCTACAATGAGCAGTTCTTC. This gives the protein CASSYIRDSPSYNEQFF.